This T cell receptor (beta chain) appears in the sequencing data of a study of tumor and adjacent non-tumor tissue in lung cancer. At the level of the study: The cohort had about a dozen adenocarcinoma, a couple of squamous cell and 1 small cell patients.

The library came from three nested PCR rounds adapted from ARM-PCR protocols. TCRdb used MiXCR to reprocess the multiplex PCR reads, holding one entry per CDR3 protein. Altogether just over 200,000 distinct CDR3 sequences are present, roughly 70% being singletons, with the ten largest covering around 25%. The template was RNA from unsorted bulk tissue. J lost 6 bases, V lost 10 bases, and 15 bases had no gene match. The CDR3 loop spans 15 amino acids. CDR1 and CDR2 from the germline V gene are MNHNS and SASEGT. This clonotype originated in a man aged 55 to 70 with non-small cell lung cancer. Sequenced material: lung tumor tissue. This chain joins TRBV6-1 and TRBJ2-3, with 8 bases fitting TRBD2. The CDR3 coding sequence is TGTGCCATGAGCGGGGGCATTCCCTTCCCGGATACGCAGTATTTT. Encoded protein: CAMSGGIPFPDTQYF.